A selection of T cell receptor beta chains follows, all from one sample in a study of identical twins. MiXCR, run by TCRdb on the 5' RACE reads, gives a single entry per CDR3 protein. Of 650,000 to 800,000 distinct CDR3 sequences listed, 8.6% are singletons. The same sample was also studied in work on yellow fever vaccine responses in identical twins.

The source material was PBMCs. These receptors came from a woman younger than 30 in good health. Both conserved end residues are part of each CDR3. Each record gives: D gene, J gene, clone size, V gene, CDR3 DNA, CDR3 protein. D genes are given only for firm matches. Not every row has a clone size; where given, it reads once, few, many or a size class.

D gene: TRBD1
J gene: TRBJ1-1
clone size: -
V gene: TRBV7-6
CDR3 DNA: TGTGCCAGCAGCGTAGGGACAGGGCTTGAAGCTTTCTTT
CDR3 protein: CASSVGTGLEAFF

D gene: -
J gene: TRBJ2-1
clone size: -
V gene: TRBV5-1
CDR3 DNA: TGCGCCAGCAGCTTAAGGACGAGGGGCGGGTTCTACAATGAGCAGTTCTTC
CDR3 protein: CASSLRTRGGFYNEQFF

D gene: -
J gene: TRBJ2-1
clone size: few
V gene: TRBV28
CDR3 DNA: TGTGCCAGCAGTTTGGGGGCCCCCTACAATGAGCAGTTCTTC
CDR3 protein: CASSLGAPYNEQFF

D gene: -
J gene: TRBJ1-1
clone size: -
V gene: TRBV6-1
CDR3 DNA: TGTGCCAGCAGGAAGCGGACGGGGATGAACACTGAAGCTTTCTTT
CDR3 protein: CASRKRTGMNTEAFF

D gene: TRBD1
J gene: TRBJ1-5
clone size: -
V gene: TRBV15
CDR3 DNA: TGTGCCACCAGCAGAGGTCAGGGGAACCGGGACAGGAGTAATCAGCCCCAGCATTTT
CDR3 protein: CATSRGQGNRDRSNQPQHF

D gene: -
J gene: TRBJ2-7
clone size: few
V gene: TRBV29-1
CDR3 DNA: TGCAGCGTTACTATAGGAGGACCGGCCGAGCAGTACTTC
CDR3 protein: CSVTIGGPAEQYF

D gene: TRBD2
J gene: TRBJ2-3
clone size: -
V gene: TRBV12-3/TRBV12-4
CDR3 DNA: TGTGCCAGCAGTTTAGCCAGCGGGGGGGTAACAGATACGCAGTATTTT
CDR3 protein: CASSLASGGVTDTQYF

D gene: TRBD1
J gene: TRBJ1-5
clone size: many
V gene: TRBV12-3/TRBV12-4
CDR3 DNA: TGTGCCAGCAGCCGTCAGGGGGGAAGGCAGCCCCAGCATTTT
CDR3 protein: CASSRQGGRQPQHF

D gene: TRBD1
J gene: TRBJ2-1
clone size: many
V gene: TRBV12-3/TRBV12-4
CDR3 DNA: TGTGCCAGCACCCTTGGGGGACAGGGGAAGAATGAGCAGTTCTTC
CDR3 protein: CASTLGGQGKNEQFF

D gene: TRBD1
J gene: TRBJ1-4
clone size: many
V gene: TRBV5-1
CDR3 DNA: TGCGCCAGCAGCTTGGCGGGACAGAGAAATGAAAAACTGTTTTTT
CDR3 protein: CASSLAGQRNEKLFF

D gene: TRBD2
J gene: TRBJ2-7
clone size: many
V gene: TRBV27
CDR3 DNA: TGTGCCAGCAGTTTATCGTATACTAGCGGGGGGGCGTTCTACGAGCAGTACTTC
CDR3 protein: CASSLSYTSGGAFYEQYF

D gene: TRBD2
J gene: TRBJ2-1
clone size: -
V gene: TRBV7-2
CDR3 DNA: TGTGCCAGCAGCTTAATAGCGGGAGAGTACAATGAGCAGTTCTTC
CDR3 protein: CASSLIAGEYNEQFF